These 16 T cell receptor beta chains came from one sample sequenced in a study of siplizumab effects on memory and regulatory T cells. The repertoire was sequenced with immunoSEQ multiplex PCR; TCRdb's copy has only in-frame clones and lacks some. Of approximately 100,000 clones listed, more than 85% are singletons. The sequenced material came from CD4+ T cells sorted from blood. The receptors were sampled from a human donor in good health. Some clones in this sample may be carry-over from other donors' samples.

V and J are TRBV7-2 and TRBJ2-5, with D perhaps matching TRBD1 (6 bases). The germline V gene has CDR1 SGHTA and CDR2 FQGNSA. The CDR3 has 15 amino acids. V was pared by 2 bases and J by 2 bases, with 12 bases between. The CDR3 loop is CASSLSGQPQETQYF. CDR3 in DNA: TGTGCCAGCAGCTTAAGTGGACAGCCGCAAGAGACCCAGTACTTC.

The chain joins TRBV5-4 to TRBJ1-1; a possible D gene is TRBD1 (5 bases). The ends were cut back, 3 bases at V and 5 bases at J, with 14 bases in the middle. The length of the CDR3 is 14 residues. Looked up from germline, CDR1 is SGHNT and CDR2 is YYREEE (reference sequence). DNA for the CDR3: TGTGCCAGCAGCTCAGGGACCGCGGGGACTGAAGCTTTCTTT. Translation: CASSSGTAGTEAFF. The whole variable domain, remainder taken from reference TRBV5-4 and TRBJ1-1, is ETGVTQSPTHLIKTRGQQVTLRCSSQSGHNTVSWYQQALGQGPQFIFQYYREEENGRGNFPPRFSGLQFPNYSSELNVNALELDDSALYLCASSSGTAGTEAFFGQGTRLTVV.

The chain uses TRBV27 and TRBJ1-6; D is ambiguous. Germline values: CDR1 MNHEY, CDR2 SMNVEV (reference sequence). Between the trimmed V and J ends, which lost 3 bases and 5 bases, there was a span of 5 bases. This CDR3 contains 13 residues. CDR3 protein: CASSFGDNSPLHF. CDR3 in DNA: TGTGCCAGCAGTTTCGGGGATAATTCACCCCTCCACTTT.

The chain combines TRBV6-6 with TRBJ2-7; tentatively, D is TRBD1 or TRBD2 (5 bases each). The germline V gene encodes CDR1 MNHNY and CDR2 SVGAGI (reference sequence). The V end lost 2 bases, the J end lost 4 bases, and 9 bases lay between the germline ends. This CDR3 is 13 amino acids long. CDR3 amino acids: CASSYRDGYEQYF. In DNA, the CDR3 is TGTGCCAGCAGTTACCGGGACGGGTACGAGCAGTACTTC.

The V gene is TRBV7-3, the J gene TRBJ2-2; D not resolved. The CDR3 has 12 residues. The V end lost 4 bases, the J end lost 8 bases, and 8 bases lay between the germline ends. Germline V CDR1 and CDR2: SGHTA, FQGTGA. The CDR3 DNA follows: TGTGCCAGCAGCTCCCGCATGGGGGAGCTGTTTTTT. This codes for CASSSRMGELFF.

The chain couples TRBV5-1 to TRBJ1-6; D gene unclear. This CDR3 spans 15 amino acids. The germline gives CDR1 SGHRS, CDR2 YFSETQ. V was cut by 0 bases and J by 9 bases, with 13 bases left in between. CDR3 sequence: CASSLAPERSSPLHF. In nucleotides, the CDR3 is TGCGCCAGCAGCTTGGCCCCAGAAAGGAGTTCACCCCTCCACTTT.

The chain is built from TRBV2 and TRBJ2-1; D is possibly TRBD1 (6 bases). V lost 3 bases to trimming and J lost 4 bases, with 10 bases between them. There are 14 residues in the CDR3. Germline CDR1 and CDR2: SNHLY and FYNNEI. In DNA, the CDR3 is TGTGCCAGCAGTGAGACCAGGGGATACAATGAGCAGTTCTTC. It specifies CASSETRGYNEQFF.

The rearrangement links TRBV6-5 to TRBJ1-2, with 8 bases that match TRBD1. The CDR3 runs to 15 residues. Trimming at V came to 7 bases and at J to 4 bases, leaving 11 bases not matched to a gene. CDR1 and CDR2 (germline): MNHEY, SVGAGI. CDR3 amino acids: CASNHLRGRLYGYTF. CDR3 DNA: TGTGCCAGCAACCATCTCAGGGGGCGGCTCTATGGCTACACCTTC.

This clone was observed a single time. This chain joins TRBV5-1 and TRBJ2-3, with 13 nucleotides matching TRBD2. CDR3 length: 16 amino acids. With V trimmed by 3 bases and J by 3 bases, 4 bases remained unmatched. Per the germline V gene, CDR1 is SGHRS and CDR2 is YFSETQ. CDR3 sequence reads: CASSSMTSGRTDTQYF. The CDR3, as DNA: TGCGCCAGCAGCTCGATGACTAGCGGGAGGACAGATACGCAGTATTTT.

The V gene is TRBV19, the J gene TRBJ1-5, with D maybe TRBD1 (6 bases). Germline CDR1 LNHDA, CDR2 SQIVND (reference sequence). V lost 5 bases, J lost 2 bases, and 13 bases lay in between. This CDR3 is built from 15 residues. In DNA form, the CDR3 reads TGTGCCAGTAGTTTGGGGGCTCGCGGCAATCAGCCCCAGCATTTT. Its protein is CASSLGARGNQPQHF.

This clone was seen a handful of times. The J gene is TRBJ2-3, the V gene TRBV4-1; 7 nucleotides match TRBD1. V lost 8 bases and J lost 1; bases outside the gene matches: 9. There are 15 residues in the CDR3. The germline gives CDR1 MGHRA, CDR2 YSYEKL. The CDR3 reads CASRSEGGRTDTQYF. The CDR3 region has the DNA TGCGCCAGCCGCTCTGAAGGGGGCCGCACAGATACGCAGTATTTT.

This rearrangement joins TRBV2 to TRBJ2-7; D remains unclear. The CDR3 is made up of 16 amino acids. V lost 6 bases and J lost 0, with 18 bases in between. CDR1 is SNHLY and CDR2 is FYNNEI in the germline V gene. CDR3 nucleotides: TGTGCCAGCAGGTCCCCCGCCCAAGTTAGCTCCTACGAGCAGTACTTC. Its protein is CASRSPAQVSSYEQYF.

The chain links TRBV10-3 to TRBJ2-1; 7 bases agree with TRBD2. The CDR3 runs 18 residues. The V gene end was trimmed by 6 bases and the J gene end by 0 bases; junction bases not matched to a gene: 14. The germline V gene encodes CDR1 ENHRY and CDR2 SYGVKD. This CDR3 is CAIRFWWWLADSYNEQFF. In DNA form, the CDR3 reads TGTGCCATCAGATTTTGGTGGTGGCTAGCGGACTCCTACAATGAGCAGTTCTTC.

V is TRBV7-2 and J is TRBJ2-1, with D perhaps assigned TRBD1 or TRBD2 (5 bases each). V was cut by 4 bases and J by 7 bases, with 26 bases left in between. Germline CDR1 and CDR2: SGHTA and FQGNSA. This CDR3 has 18 amino acids. As DNA, the CDR3 is TGTGCCAGCAGCTCAAGGGCCCCCGGGGCGGGTGTAATGAATGAGCAGTTCTTC. Its protein product is CASSSRAPGAGVMNEQFF.

The genes are TRBV2 and TRBJ2-1; 7 nucleotides agree with TRBD1. The length of the CDR3 is 13 residues. Losses at the gene ends were 6 bases for V and 6 bases for J; bases not matched to a gene: 5. Germline CDR1 reads SNHLY; CDR2 reads FYNNEI. In DNA form, the CDR3 reads TGTGCCAGCAGACGGGACAGCCTCAATGAGCAGTTCTTC. This translates into CASRRDSLNEQFF.

The CDR3 DNA sequence: TGTGCCAGCAGTTTGGGAGGGACAGTAAACATTCAGTACTTC. Translated: CASSLGGTVNIQYF. V is TRBV27 and J is TRBJ2-4; D assignment may be TRBD1 or TRBD2 (7 bases each). The length of the CDR3 is 14 residues. Germline CDR1 MNHEY, CDR2 SMNVEV (reference sequence). V was pared by 3 bases and J by 6 bases, with 12 bases between.